This TCR beta chain was sequenced for a study of cytomegalovirus exposure and HLA in healthy donors (dated 2017 in TCRdb). Looking at the study overall: In an earlier analysis of some 550 of the donors, 250 to 300 Gb of sequence data and approximately 100 million unique TCR beta sequences from roughly 200 million T cells were reported. HLA typing included class I and class II loci at four-digit resolution. In the later analysis, no new phenotypic data were used to find candidate immune exposures; instead, reliance was placed on TCR beta sequences and their occurrence across donors. The study combined high-throughput TCR immunosequencing, statistical association of individual TCRs with disease status, and machine learning to predict cytomegalovirus infection status. The number of typed donors differed by locus: about 629-640 for A, B, C, DRB1 and DQB1; some 500 for DQA1; roughly 600 for DPA1; and roughly 450 for DPB1. The study aimed to test whether cataloging public T cell receptors could reveal signatures of past pathogen exposure. Of the 350 to 450 genotyped donors, approximately 83% fell in the genetic ancestry cluster associated with self-reported Caucasian donors. Donor age, sex, ethnicity and CMV serostatus were compiled together with the repertoire data. All discovery cohort repertoires had been generated using a single sequencing platform. Approximately 330 gigabases of sequencing data and roughly 81 million unique TCR sequences made up an early release that covered over 550 HLA-typed donors. In an earlier analysis of 587 of the donors, high-throughput TCR beta sequencing was used to judge whether each TCR beta V gene segment behaved as functional or pseudogenic. The T cell repertoires of under 700 subjects were profiled by immunosequencing and related to cytomegalovirus serostatus. Because of strong linkage in the cohort, roughly five DR-DQ haplotypes were treated as single units for association and clustering. Genome-wide SNP genotypes for about 60% of the roughly 670 donors were used in a later genetic analysis, which treated that subset as a discovery cohort. A later analysis re-examined previously published TCR beta repertoires from about 670 donors and added high-resolution HLA genotyping to investigate patterns of TCR occurrence. Along with the approximately 650-subject first cohort, a separate validation cohort of over a hundred different subjects was used. Among around 400 genotyped donors of the cohort, an average of approximately 220,000 unique TCR beta nucleotide sequences was sequenced per donor, of which 15% to 20% were non-productive. Broader findings and caveats from the paper: Roughly uniform sequencing depth across donors was assumed in presence/absence analyses, although this assumption may not hold. Because HLA typing was missing for some donors at each locus, association tests included only the typed subset. Across donors, most TCR sequences were observed very rarely, whereas some public TCRs were present in many individuals. When HLA alleles, especially DR and DQ, strongly co-occurred, attributing TCR associations to individual alleles was difficult. A further reported finding was that TCR beta sequences accurately predicted the HLA-A and HLA-B alleles for most subjects in the first cohort. In an earlier analysis of 500 to 650 of the donors, most TCR beta V segments appeared in productive rearrangements about 87% or about 30% of the time, broadly matching IMGT annotations. A cluster of highly shared sequence variants was judged likely to be a technical artifact of the sequencing pipeline. A later genetic analysis reported fewer N-insertions in productive TCRs among donors in an Asian-associated ancestry cluster than the roughly 700-donor mean. Only TCR beta chains were sequenced in this cohort, and the absence of alpha or paired-chain data limited detectable features. The earlier analysis of 450 to 700 of the donors excluded seventeen rarely observed V segments, including chromosome 9 orphons, because counts were too low. In both the original and validation cohorts, the classifier was reported to diagnose cytomegalovirus status with high specificity and sensitivity. At a false discovery rate of 0.05, a later analysis linked about 17,000 TCR beta sequences to specific HLA alleles. A later analysis found that TCR association rates varied across HLA loci, with DRB1 alleles showing the most associated TCRs and HLA-C alleles the fewest. Some IMGT-functional V segments, including TRBV6-2 and TRBV6-3, could not be distinguished by the 87-base-pair reads and were therefore excluded. V-gene and J-gene trimming of TCR beta chains was associated with a missense DCLRE1C variant in a later genetic analysis, and the association was replicated in an independent cohort. According to the authors, the approach could potentially be generalized to other disease states and immunological phenotypes. According to a later analysis, parvovirus B19, influenza, CMV and Epstein-Barr virus appeared linked to several top co-occurrence clusters. Most CMV-associated TCR beta chains appeared to be HLA-restricted in a later analysis, and the HLA associations seemed to be driven largely by CMV exposure. CMV serostatus was the only immune exposure information available for the cohort. A few of the identified cytomegalovirus-associated TCR beta chains were confirmed in vitro to be specific for cytomegalovirus antigens. The study gave a list of some 150 TCR beta chains associated with cytomegalovirus. Correlated functional status among segregating V segments might reflect linkage disequilibrium, but an unknown experimental factor could not be ruled out. In a later analysis, HLA-associated TCR beta chains showed more clonal expansion and lower generation probabilities than non-associated chains that were equally common.

A remark on this clone: This clone's antigen is unknown. It has no much larger one-base neighbor in the sample; base qualities were not kept.

Library preparation was by the immunoSEQ multiplex PCR assay. A mixture of 60 forward primers for TCR Vbeta segments and 13 reverse primers for TCR Jbeta segments was used in the multiplex PCR. A multiplex PCR assay on genomic DNA amplified the CDR3 region of rearranged TCR beta genes. The Illumina HiSeq System was used to sequence the amplified TCR beta libraries as 87-base-pair reads. Under the source paper's analysis protocol: Across the 670 or so repertoires, a later analysis counted 78 million or so unique TCR beta chains, 9.5 million to 13 million of which were shared by at least two donors. A nearest-neighbor algorithm error-corrected the raw reads and collapsed the reads into unique sequences, merging closely related sequences to remove PCR and sequencing errors. To assign V, D and J gene segments, CDR3 sequences were aligned to IMGT reference sequences. Each retained sequence needed at least a six-nucleotide match to both a V gene segment and a J gene segment. Rearrangements were called productive when the CDR3 lacked stop codons and stayed in frame with V and J; all others were non-productive. Following IMGT convention, CDR3 was defined as the stretch from the second conserved V-encoded cysteine up to the conserved J-encoded phenylalanine. The earlier analysis of roughly 590 of the donors excluded any sequence lacking an unambiguous match to a single V gene segment. An earlier analysis of fewer than 750 of the donors called V segments functional above 56.7% productive rearrangements and segregating when the between-donor standard deviation exceeded 5%. A statistical classification framework was developed to diagnose cytomegalovirus status using the catalog of TCR beta chain sequences. In a later analysis, V and J genes were assigned by comparing TCR nucleotide sequences against IMGT/GENE-DB human TR gene sequences. A later analysis assigned CDR3 sequences and most-parsimonious VDJ recombination scenarios with the TCRdist pipeline. A later analysis defined each TCR beta chain by its CDR3 amino acid sequence plus V-gene family, and excluded reads lacking a unique V-gene family. In a later analysis, some 600 highly shared, low-generation-probability nucleotide sequences were removed to address suspected cross-contamination and a sequencing artifact. In a later analysis, a clonal expansion index was calculated for each public chain from normalized within-repertoire ranks of inferred template counts. Generation probabilities in a later analysis came from a VDJ recombination model fitted to out-of-frame rearrangements, and those results were checked against IGoR. Hypergeometric tests were used in a later analysis to score TCR-TCR, TCR-HLA and TCR-CMV co-occurrence, with a repertoire-size bias correction applied to the TCR pairs. In a later analysis, false discovery rates were estimated by permuting HLA or CMV assignments 20 times. A later analysis grouped co-occurring TCRs with DBSCAN, adding TCRdist sequence similarity when clustering within HLA-allele-positive subsets. Repertoires with fewer than 30,000 or more than 120,000 public chains were left out of co-occurrence clustering, as were about 5 repertoires with anomalous nucleotide sharing. Drawn from immuneACCESS, this table holds only the in-frame rearrangements with V and J called that TCRdb kept. Clones are partly lost; checked studies trace under half to an unresolved V gene and leave the rest unexplained. Clone size and V and J calls were adopted from that table, with D and trimming inferred from the DNA. A total of a few hundred thousand clones appear in this sample, approximately 80% of them only once. The ten largest clones represent less than 20% of the sample.

The cohort was made up of about 610 healthy bone marrow donors. All cohort members were sampled while nominally healthy, although unrecorded immune exposures were likely present. The donor was CMV seronegative and was included in the group of 352 seronegative cohort members. A peripheral blood sample was collected from each donor, and TCR beta sequencing was performed on peripheral blood mononuclear cells. The Qiagen DNeasy Blood Extraction Kit was used to extract genomic DNA from the blood cell samples. Trimming takes 5 bases from V and 1 base from J, and the germline ends sit 12 bases apart. CDR1 MNHEY and CDR2 SMNVEV were looked up in the germline V gene (reference sequence). The CDR3 spans 15 residues, from the cysteine through the phenylalanine. The retained sequence is limited to the CDR3, 45 bases, with the frame set at the first base.

The sequenced sample consisted of PBMCs. The sequence derives from a man aged 40-49 years in good health and CMV-seronegative. The V and J genes are TRBV27 and TRBJ2-4; perhaps TRBD2 is the D gene, with 5 bases matching. At the DNA level, the sequence is TGTGCCAGCAGTAGGGAGTTACCCGCCAAAAACATTCAGTACTTC. This sequence encodes CASSRELPAKNIQYF.